One sample yielded the 5 T cell receptor beta chains listed below, sequenced in a study of CXCR3-negative and CXCR3-positive naive CD8 T cells. For these TCRs, the target antigens are not known. Study-wide results and caveats: When CXCR3-positive naive cells were set against CXCR3-negative naive cells, the former had more hydrophobic TRB CDR3s.

It was by 5' RACE with UMI labels that the TRB cDNA libraries were prepared. TCRdb re-called the 5' RACE reads; one entry per CDR3 protein, DNA not given. The table lists 50,000 to 60,000 distinct CDR3 sequences, with approximately 0.56% in the top ten. Source material: naive CXCR3+ CD8+ T cells from blood. The subset is: CD45RO-CCR7+CD27+CD95- naive CD8+ T cells expressing CXCR3 (TNR3+). The receptors originated from a human donor in good health. Some clones in this sample may be carry-over from other donors' samples.

This rearrangement joins TRBV5-6 to TRBJ1-5. Germline loops: CDR1 SGHDT, CDR2 YYEEEE. The CDR3 has 14 amino acids. The CDR3 protein is CASSLGFYGQPQHF.

Judged by frequency, this clonotype is medium-sized. The chain carries TRBV6-2 or TRBV6-3 and TRBJ2-5; checking the TCRdb D call of TRBD2 is not possible without DNA. CDR3 length equals 16 residues. Germline assignment: CDR1 MNHEY and CDR2 SVGEGT. The CDR3 loop reads CASSYPISGAGETQYF.

The genes are TRBV5-5 and TRBJ1-1; TCRdb's assignment of TRBD1 cannot be checked, as there is no DNA. The CDR3 covers 17 residues. Germline CDR1 is SGHKS and CDR2 is YYEKEE (reference sequence). The CDR3 spells CASSLIRGRYMNTEAFF.

The chain couples TRBV28 to TRBJ2-3. Germline values: CDR1 MDHEN, CDR2 SYDVKM. The CDR3 sequence is 15 residues long. The CDR3 here is CASSYFGTSTDTQYF.

The chain is built from TRBV7-9 and TRBJ2-1; TCRdb outputs TRBD2, but without DNA this stays unchecked. Germline loops: CDR1 SEHNR, CDR2 FQNEAQ (reference sequence). CDR3 length: 16 amino acids. CDR3: CASRSDRGTSGDEQFF.